The clone carrying this T cell receptor (beta chain) was counted many times. Its specificity is unknown. These data are taken from a study of response to subunit inactivated influenza vaccine. Overall study results and limits: Each seasonal influenza vaccination, the authors suggested, recruits few new T cells.

Germline-derived CDR1 and CDR2 are SNHLY and FYNNEI. With V trimmed by 6 bases and J by 0 bases, 8 bases remained unmatched. The CDR3 runs 17 residues. TCRdb processed the RT-PCR reads anew with MiXCR; each CDR3 protein has one entry. The repertoire holds 200,000 to 300,000 distinct CDR3 sequences, with 10% to 15% as singletons. This clonotype was sampled from a man aged 50 or older who received an inactivated influenza vaccine. The gene calls are TRBV2 and TRBJ2-3, with 11 bases matching TRBD2. The sequenced sample was non-naive T cells sorted from PBMCs, obtained less than 15 days before vaccination. CDR3 bases: TGTGCCAGCAGAAGACTAGCGGGAATGGGGAGCACAGATACGCAGTATTTT. Translated: CASRRLAGMGSTDTQYF.